The entry that follows covers one T cell receptor (beta chain) sequence. A much larger clone lies a single base off, so this may be a read error. Preparation of the TCRbeta library involved a method that used unique molecular identifiers. MiXCR was run by TCRdb on the PCR reads, yielding one entry per CDR3 protein. The sample includes roughly 300,000 distinct CDR3 sequences, roughly 12% of them seen just once. The data were obtained in a study of T-cell reconstitution after alpha-beta-depleted transplantation in children. Trimming removed 7 bases from V and 0 bases from J, with 9 bases in between. CDR3 size: 13 residues.

This receptor was obtained from a male patient between 2 and 10 years old who had a stem cell transplant for chronic granulomatous disease, so the T cells may come from the graft donor. The sample was peripheral blood, taken 180 days after TCRalphabeta/CD19-depleted stem cell transplant. This rearrangement joins TRBV12-3 or TRBV12-4 to TRBJ2-5; no clear D gene. CDR3 sequence: CASIRQYQETQYF. The CDR3 coding sequence is TGTGCCAGCATCAGACAATACCAAGAGACCCAGTACTTC.